The 8 T cell receptor beta chains below come from one sample, sequenced in a study of OX40 agonist ivuxolimab in advanced cancers. Data came from immunoSEQ multiplex PCR; TCRdb stores just in-frame clones and leaves some out. The sample has 73,000 or so clones, around 80% seen once. Sequences were derived from CD4+ or CD8+ T cells sorted from blood, sampled in a trial of the OX40 agonist ivuxolimab. The receptors stem from an adult with an advanced solid tumor such as melanoma, head and neck, liver or kidney cancer.

This clone was seen more than once but under ten times. This sequence joins TRBV20-1 and TRBJ1-1; D is unclear. Germline CDR1 DFQATT, CDR2 SNEGSKA (reference sequence). Trimming cost V 4 bases and J 2 bases, with 5 bases left between them. The CDR3 is 11 amino acids. The CDR3 DNA is TGCAGTGCTATGGTTAACACTGAAGCTTTCTTT. Protein product: CSAMVNTEAFF.

The chain has TRBV14 and TRBJ2-7; the D gene is possibly TRBD1 (6 bases). Germline V gene data show CDR1 as SGHDN and CDR2 as FVKESK. The CDR3 totals 14 residues. V was trimmed by 6 bases and J by 4 bases, leaving 16 bases between them. For the CDR3, the DNA is TGTGCCAGCAGTCATAGGACCAGGGGTTACGAGCAGTACTTC. Translated: CASSHRTRGYEQYF.

The rearrangement links TRBV5-1 to TRBJ2-1; 14 nucleotides line up with TRBD2. Trimming took 4 bases from V and 9 from J; bases not matched to a gene: 9. The V gene's germline CDR1 is SGHRS and CDR2 YFSETQ. The length of the CDR3 is 16 residues. The CDR3: CASSKGLAGEQGEQFF. The CDR3 nucleotides read TGCGCCAGCAGCAAGGGACTAGCGGGAGAACAGGGTGAGCAGTTCTTC.

This clone was seen just once. This chain joins TRBV14 and TRBJ2-1; no firm D call. The length of the CDR3 is 13 residues. Germline-derived CDR1 and CDR2 are SGHDN and FVKESK. Trimming cost V 4 bases and J 4 bases, with 8 bases left between them. The CDR3 loop is CASSPAIYNEQFF. CDR3 nucleotide sequence: TGTGCCAGCAGCCCAGCAATTTACAATGAGCAGTTCTTC.

V usage is TRBV4-2 and J usage is TRBJ2-4; 11 bases are a match to TRBD2. With 0 bases clipped from V and 1 base from J, the junction kept 2 bases outside the gene matches. The germline CDR1 and CDR2 sequences are LGHNA and YNFKEQ. The CDR3 spans 17 residues. The DNA of the CDR3 is TGTGCCAGCAGCCAAGATTTAGCGGGGGGGGCCAAAAACATTCAGTACTTC. It encodes CASSQDLAGGAKNIQYF.

The CDR3 is CASSRGFGPSGSNEQFF. The DNA for the CDR3 is TGTGCCAGCAGCCGGGGCTTCGGCCCCTCCGGATCCAATGAGCAGTTCTTC. This rearrangement joins TRBV11-2 to TRBJ2-1, with D perhaps matching TRBD1 or TRBD2 (5 bases each). Trimming took off 5 bases at V and 6 bases at J, with 23 bases between the two ends. The CDR3 length is 17 residues. Germline CDR1 SGHAT, CDR2 FQNNGV.

The chain couples TRBV6-5 to TRBJ1-5; D possibly corresponds to TRBD1 (6 bases). V was pared by 10 bases and J by 4 bases, with 11 bases between. Germline V CDR1 and CDR2: MNHEY, SVGAGI. This CDR3 is 12 amino acids long. The CDR3 DNA follows: TGTGCCACCCGGGGGCCGAATCAGCCCCAGCATTTT. It specifies CATRGPNQPQHF.

Comments on this clone: Other DNA sequences in the same sample also yield this CDR3. The chain joins TRBV5-8 to TRBJ2-7, with D maybe TRBD2 (6 bases). The germline gives CDR1 SGHTS, CDR2 YDEGEE. The CDR3 sequence is 17 residues long. V gave up 4 bases and J gave up 0 bases, with 20 bases separating them. CDR3 nucleotides: TGTGCCAGCAGCCTGTGGGGGGAAGGTTATGTCTCCTACGAGCAGTACTTC. Translating it yields CASSLWGEGYVSYEQYF.